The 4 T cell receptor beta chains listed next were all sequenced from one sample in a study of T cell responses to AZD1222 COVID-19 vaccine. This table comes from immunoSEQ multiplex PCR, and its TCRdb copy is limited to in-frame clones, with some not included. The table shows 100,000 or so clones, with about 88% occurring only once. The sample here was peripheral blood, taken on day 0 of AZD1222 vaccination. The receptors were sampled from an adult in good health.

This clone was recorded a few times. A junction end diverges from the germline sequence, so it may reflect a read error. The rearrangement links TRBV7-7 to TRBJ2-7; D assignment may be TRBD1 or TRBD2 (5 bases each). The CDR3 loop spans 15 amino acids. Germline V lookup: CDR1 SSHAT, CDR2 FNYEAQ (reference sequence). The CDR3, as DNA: TGTGCTAGCAGCCCGTCCCGGGGACCTGGGTACGAGCAGTACTTC. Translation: CASSPSRGPGYEQYF.

The CDR3 is CASTAGSTDTQYF. The DNA for the CDR3 is TGTGCCAGCACAGCGGGGAGCACAGATACGCAGTATTTT. The J gene is TRBJ2-3, the V gene TRBV6-5; 7 bases are shared with TRBD2. The trim removed 7 bases at V and 0 bases at J, leaving 1 base unmatched. Germline values: CDR1 MNHEY, CDR2 SVGAGI. This CDR3 has 13 amino acids.

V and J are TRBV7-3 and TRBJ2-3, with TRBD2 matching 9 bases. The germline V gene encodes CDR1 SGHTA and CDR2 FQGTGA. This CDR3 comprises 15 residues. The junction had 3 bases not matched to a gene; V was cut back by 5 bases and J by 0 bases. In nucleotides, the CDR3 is TGTGCCAGCAGCAACGCGGGAGGGAGCACAGATACGCAGTATTTT. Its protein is CASSNAGGSTDTQYF.

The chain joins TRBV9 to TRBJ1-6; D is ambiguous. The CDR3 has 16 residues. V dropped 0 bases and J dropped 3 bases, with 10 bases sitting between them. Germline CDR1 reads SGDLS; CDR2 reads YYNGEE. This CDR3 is CASSVGLDSYNSPLHF. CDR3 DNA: TGTGCCAGCAGCGTAGGGCTTGATAGCTATAATTCACCCCTCCACTTT.